Below are 9 T cell receptor beta chains sequenced from a single sample in a study of blood T cell repertoires in COVID-19. The data were produced by immunoSEQ multiplex PCR, yet TCRdb's version contains in-frame clones alone and is incomplete. The sample records 200,000 to 300,000 clones, around four fifths being singletons. Sequencing was performed on peripheral blood. The receptors were sampled from a man between 25 and 39 years old who had recovered from COVID-19.

This clone appeared a single time. J is TRBJ1-2 and V is TRBV7-9; 9 bases match TRBD1. Germline V gene lookup returns CDR1 SEHNR and CDR2 FQNEAQ (reference sequence). There are 12 residues in the CDR3. With V trimmed by 5 bases and J by 9 bases, 4 bases remained unmatched. The DNA for the CDR3 is TGTGCCAGCAGCAGGACAGGGGCAAGCTACACCTTC. This sequence encodes CASSRTGASYTF.

This clone has a single count. V usage is TRBV28 and J usage is TRBJ2-3, with 7 bases that match TRBD1. Germline V gene sequence: CDR1 MDHEN, CDR2 SYDVKM. The CDR3 consists of 15 residues. The J segment lost 0 bases and the V segment lost 6 bases, leaving 6 bases of the junction unmatched. The CDR3 coding sequence is TGTGCCAGCAGACAGGGGCGATCTAGCACAGATACGCAGTATTTT. Encoded protein: CASRQGRSSTDTQYF.

The gene calls are TRBV9 and TRBJ2-1, with 8 bases aligning to TRBD1. The CDR3 runs 14 residues. Germline CDR1 reads SGDLS; CDR2 reads YYNGEE. V was clipped by 0 bases and J by 5 bases; unmatched bases: 1. In DNA, the CDR3 is TGTGCCAGCAGCGTAGGGGGACAGGACAATGAGCAGTTCTTC. This encodes CASSVGGQDNEQFF.

The gene calls are TRBV5-4 and TRBJ1-6; D perhaps matches TRBD1 (6 bases). The CDR3 is 16 residues long. The germline V and J ends were trimmed by 3 bases and 8 bases, with 18 bases remaining between them. The germline gives CDR1 SGHNT, CDR2 YYREEE (reference sequence). The CDR3 spells CASSSRTGQTYSPLHF. The CDR3 DNA follows: TGTGCCAGCAGCTCAAGAACCGGACAGACCTATTCACCCCTCCACTTT.

The rearrangement joins TRBV5-1 to TRBJ1-6; TRBD1 matches 7 bases. The germline gives CDR1 SGHRS, CDR2 YFSETQ. This CDR3 spans 14 amino acids. V lost 4 bases and J lost 10; bases outside the gene matches: 8. The CDR3 DNA follows: TGCGCCAGCAGCACCGACAGGGTGCGGTCACCCCTCCACTTT. This translates into CASSTDRVRSPLHF.

This chain uses TRBV7-9 with TRBJ1-2; no firm D call. Deletions cut 5 bases from V and 8 bases from J, with 9 bases between. CDR3 length: 11 residues. Looked up from germline, CDR1 is SEHNR and CDR2 is FQNEAQ (reference sequence). The CDR3 coding sequence is TGTGCCAGCAGCCCATCACAGGGCTACACCTTC. The encoded protein is CASSPSQGYTF.

The rearrangement joins TRBV20-1 to TRBJ2-1; D gene unclear. Germline loops: CDR1 DFQATT, CDR2 SNEGSKA (reference sequence). V was clipped by 5 bases and J by 5 bases, with 4 bases between them. This CDR3 has 10 amino acids. The CDR3 DNA follows: TGCAGTGCTTCCGACAATGAGCAGTTCTTC. Translation: CSASDNEQFF.

The V call is TRBV28, the J call TRBJ1-2, with TRBD1 matching 9 bases. J lost 8 bases, V lost 8 bases, and 6 bases had no gene match. The CDR3 loop spans 12 amino acids. Germline lookup yields CDR1 MDHEN and CDR2 SYDVKM. CDR3 nucleotide sequence: TGTGCCAGCGGGACAGGGAGAGGAGGCTACACCTTC. This codes for CASGTGRGGYTF.

This clone appeared a few times. The gene calls are TRBV23-1 and TRBJ2-7; no clear D gene. TRBV23-1 counts as an open reading frame of uncertain function. The CDR3 covers 10 residues. With 11 bases removed from V and 3 bases from J, the gap between germline ends came to 8 bases. Here the CDR3 reads CAHKLYEQYV. The CDR3, as DNA: TGCGCCCATAAACTCTACGAGCAGTACGTC.